This passage covers 19 T cell receptor beta chains from one sample sequenced in a study of CD8+CD57+ T cells in acquired aplastic anemia (dated by TCRdb to the late 2010s). Patients chosen for sequencing had shown expansion of CD8+CD57+ cells by flow cytometry. The listed sequencing device is Illumina HiSeq 2000. Genomic DNA served as template for TCR beta VDJ combination and CDR3 sequence profiling. TCRdb reanalyzed the raw reads on its own, using fastp at Q25 for trimming and MiXCR for clone calling, and kept in-frame beta chains. Rows merge per CDR3 protein into single entries with the most common DNA and genes. The sample table contains around 430,000 distinct CDR3 sequences; only one count was recorded for roughly 34% of them. The leading ten clones occupy 0.82% of the sample. Sequencing used sorted CD4+, CD8+, or CD8+CD57+ T cells (not recorded which) from PBMCs. The receptor source for this set is a human donor with aplastic anemia.

This CDR3 is CATSLRDRDHYGYTF. CDR3 nucleotide sequence: TGTGCCACCAGTCTGCGGGACAGGGACCACTATGGCTACACCTTC. The chain carries TRBV24-1 and TRBJ1-2; TRBD1 aligns across 9 bases. The V gene's germline CDR1 is KGHDR and CDR2 SFDVKD. V was pared by 6 bases and J by 3 bases, with 7 bases of the junction left unmatched. The CDR3 runs to 15 residues.

Of note for this clonotype: An end of the junction does not agree with germline; a read error may underlie this. V gene TRBV7-9 combines with J gene TRBJ1-3, with D unresolved. Germline assignment: CDR1 SEHNR and CDR2 FQNEAQ (reference sequence). The CDR3 sequence is 16 residues long. CDR3 protein: CASSLVRQYGGNTTYF. CDR3 coding DNA: TGTGCCAGCAGCTTAGTTCGGCAGTATGGCGGAAACACCACATATTTT.

This clonotype was recorded many times. The J gene is TRBJ2-7, the V gene TRBV5-1; no firm D call. Trimming removed 0 bases from V and 6 bases from J, with 10 bases in between. Germline CDR1 reads SGHRS; CDR2 reads YFSETQ. The CDR3 is made up of 13 amino acids. The CDR3 region is CASSLGPETEQYF. CDR3 DNA: TGCGCCAGCAGCTTGGGGCCCGAGACCGAGCAGTACTTC.

This clonotype came up a few times. The chain recombines TRBV5-6 with TRBJ1-2, with D uncertain. Germline V gives CDR1 SGHDT, CDR2 YYEEEE. Trimming took 3 bases from V and 5 from J, leaving 11 bases between them. This CDR3 is built from 13 residues. The CDR3 region is CASSSDGGYGYTF. The CDR3 DNA reads as TGTGCCAGCAGCTCGGACGGAGGTTATGGCTACACCTTC.

To note about this clonotype: As the CDR3 is not closed by the conserved phenylalanine or tryptophan, this likely results from a read error. Because the CDR3's place on the DNA is in doubt, the DNA is left out and the CDR3 is given as listed by TCRdb. The chain carries TRBV24-1 and TRBJ1-1; the D segment call TRBD1 is taken from the table without a DNA check. Termini included, the CDR3 measures 12 amino acids. Germline CDR1 reads KGHDR; CDR2 reads SFDVKD. The CDR3 here is CATSEGGVKGTI.

Of note for this clonotype: A read error may be the cause here, since a much bigger clone is one base away. Without the conserved terminal phenylalanine or tryptophan, this CDR3 likely stems from a read error. The chain joins TRBV19 to TRBJ1-5; D unclear. The CDR3 contains 8 residues. Germline CDR1 and CDR2: LNHDA and SQIVND (reference sequence). The V end lost 10 bases, the J end lost 9 bases, and 4 bases lay between the germline ends. CDR3 nucleotides: TGTGCCACCCGGCCCCAGCATCTT. It specifies CATRPQHL.

The chain carries TRBV5-6 and TRBJ2-7; 16 bases align to TRBD2. This CDR3 comprises 15 residues. CDR1 is SGHDT, CDR2 YYEEEE, per germline. V lost 4 bases to trimming and J lost 7 bases; unmatched junction nucleotides: 5. The CDR3 reads CASSPGLAGGWEQYF. DNA of the CDR3: TGTGCCAGCAGCCCGGGACTAGCGGGGGGGTGGGAGCAGTACTTC.

The chain has TRBV2 and TRBJ2-1; D uncertain. The CDR3 extends over 16 amino acids. The V gene's germline CDR1 is SNHLY and CDR2 FYNNEI. V was trimmed by 6 bases and J by 6 bases, leaving 21 bases between them. The CDR3 coding sequence is TGTGCCAGCAGCAAGTTTCAGCAACAGAAAGCCAATGAGCAGTTCTTC. Encoded protein: CASSKFQQQKANEQFF.

A few counts support this clonotype. It may be a read error: a sequence one base away is much more abundant. V is TRBV7-2 and J is TRBJ1-2; D is unclear. With 1 base removed from V and 4 bases from J, the gap between germline ends came to 10 bases. CDR1 is SGHTA, CDR2 FQGNSA, per germline. The CDR3 has 14 residues. CDR3 residues: CASSLGPKTYGYTF. Written as DNA, the CDR3 is TGTGCCAGCAGCTTAGGTCCGAAAACCTATGGCTACACCTTC.

The chain is built from TRBV7-8 and TRBJ1-4; perhaps TRBD1 as D (5 bases). Looked up from germline, CDR1 is SGHVS and CDR2 is FQNEAQ. The CDR3 totals 15 residues. Trimming removed 5 bases from V and 3 bases from J, with 13 bases in between. The chain's CDR3 is CASSRPGPPNEKLFF. The CDR3 nucleotides are TGTGCCAGCAGCAGACCGGGACCCCCTAATGAAAAACTGTTTTTT.

This clonotype was found a few times. The chain employs TRBV9 and TRBJ1-1; D ambiguous. V shed 0 bases and J shed 2 bases, with 8 bases lying between them. The CDR3 sequence is 14 residues long. CDR1 and CDR2 (germline): SGDLS, YYNGEE. CDR3 sequence reads: CASSVVSVNTEAFF. DNA of the CDR3: TGTGCCAGCAGCGTAGTGTCCGTAAACACTGAAGCTTTCTTT.

This clonotype was detected a few times. The rearrangement links TRBV4-2 to TRBJ1-4; the D gene is possibly TRBD1 (5 bases). The V end lost 0 bases, the J end lost 8 bases, and 13 bases lay between the germline ends. CDR3 size: 15 residues. Germline CDR1 LGHNA, CDR2 YNFKEQ. CDR3: CASSQDGGGGEKLFF. DNA of the CDR3: TGTGCCAGCAGCCAAGATGGGGGGGGAGGGGAAAAACTGTTTTTT.

This clonotype was seen more than once but under ten times. V is TRBV11-1 and J is TRBJ2-3; 13 nucleotides align to TRBD2. Trimming cost V 5 bases and J 6 bases; bases outside gene matches: 11. The CDR3 is made up of 17 amino acids. In germline, CDR1 is SGHAT, CDR2 FQDESV (reference sequence). The CDR3 region is CASSRGLGLAGMDTQYF. The CDR3 coding sequence is TGTGCCAGCAGCAGGGGGTTGGGACTAGCGGGAATGGATACGCAGTATTTT.

This clonotype was seen ten or more times. The chain carries TRBV10-3 and TRBJ1-5; D is perhaps TRBD1 (5 bases). Germline lookup yields CDR1 ENHRY and CDR2 SYGVKD. V dropped 4 bases and J dropped 5 bases, with 15 bases sitting between them. The CDR3 covers 15 residues. The CDR3 spells CAISVGRGGDQPQHF. The DNA for the CDR3 is TGTGCCATCAGTGTAGGCCGGGGCGGAGATCAGCCCCAGCATTTT.

This clonotype was observed a few times. This may be a read error: a much more frequent sequence differs by one nucleotide. The rearrangement joins TRBV2 to TRBJ2-7; D might be TRBD1 (5 bases). The CDR3 consists of 11 residues. The germline V gene has CDR1 SNHLY and CDR2 FYNNEI. The CDR3 DNA sequence: TGTGGCAGCAGAAAGGGGAACGAGCAGTACTTC. Protein sequence: CGSRKGNEQYF.

This clonotype was seen more than once but under ten times. This chain connects TRBV7-6 to TRBJ1-2, with TRBD1 identical over 8 bases. Germline CDR1 SGHVS, CDR2 FNYEAQ. The junction had 9 bases not matched to a gene; V was cut back by 1 base and J by 2 bases. The CDR3 contains 17 residues. CDR3 residues: CASSLETDRAANYGYTF. The CDR3, as DNA: TGTGCCAGCAGCTTAGAGACGGACAGGGCCGCCAACTATGGCTACACCTTC.

This clonotype was counted at least ten times. J is TRBJ1-2 and V is TRBV7-2; TRBD1 might be the D (5 bases). The CDR3 is made up of 14 amino acids. Germline values: CDR1 SGHTA, CDR2 FQGNSA. The V end lost 2 bases, the J end lost 7 bases, and 14 bases lay between the germline ends. The DNA for the CDR3 is TGTGCCAGCAGCTTACTGTTAACAGGTCCTGGCTACACCTTC. It yields the protein CASSLLLTGPGYTF.

This clonotype was detected many times. The V and J genes are TRBV24-1 and TRBJ1-2, with TRBD1 matching 7 bases. J lost 4 bases, V lost 4 bases, and 8 bases had no gene match. Germline values: CDR1 KGHDR, CDR2 SFDVKD. The CDR3 sequence is 15 residues long. CDR3 in DNA: TGTGCCACCAGTGAGACTGCACAGGGGATCTATGGCTACACCTTC. It encodes CATSETAQGIYGYTF.

The chain is built from TRBV12-3 or TRBV12-4 and TRBJ2-7; perhaps TRBD1 as D (5 bases). Trimming removed 4 bases at V and 5 bases at J, with 9 bases between. This CDR3 has 12 residues. Here the CDR3 reads CASSSIGDEQYF. The CDR3 nucleotides are TGTGCCAGCAGTTCGATAGGGGACGAGCAGTACTTC.